This T cell receptor (beta chain) was recovered during a study of OX40 agonist ivuxolimab in advanced cancers. In the study overall: At approximately 80% male, the cohort had a mean age of approximately 60 years, ranging from roughly 20 to 90.

Comment on this clone: What it binds is not known.

Study-level findings and limits: It was not determined which antigens were specifically recognized by the peripheral T cells that had undergone clonal expansion.

CDR1 and CDR2 from the germline V gene are GTSNPN and SVGIG (reference sequence). The V segment lost 2 bases and the J segment 0 bases; nucleotides outside the gene matches: 11. CDR3 length equals 17 residues. Measured with immunoSEQ multiplex PCR; TCRdb has only the in-frame clones, and not every one. The profile covers around 99,000 clones, with around 89% appearing a single time and approximately 0.16% taken by the ten largest. The clonotype was recovered from an adult with an advanced solid tumor such as melanoma, head and neck, liver or kidney cancer. The sample here was CD4+ or CD8+ T cells sorted from blood, taken in a trial of the OX40 agonist ivuxolimab. The gene calls are TRBV30 and TRBJ2-7; TRBD2 aligns across 9 bases. The DNA for the CDR3 is TGTGCCTGGAGTACAGCTCCTCTAGCGGGGCTCTCCTACGAGCAGTACTTC. Translated, it gives CAWSTAPLAGLSYEQYF.